A single sample is the source of the 9 T cell receptor beta chains below, sequenced in a study of Ad26.COV2.S vaccination and SARS-CoV-2 variants. The table came from immunoSEQ multiplex PCR; TCRdb's copy has only in-frame clones and leaves some out. The repertoire holds some 500,000 clones, about 88% seen once, with around 2.5% in the top ten. Stated treatment: some 20 received Ad26.COV2.S at low or high dose, single or two shots; 5 received placebo; per-sample allocation not given. Each sample was drawn 63 days after the first injection (of vaccine or placebo). The material sequenced was peripheral blood, taken in a trial of Ad26.COV2.S vaccine versus placebo. These TCRs come from a person between 18 and 65 years old who received the Ad26.COV2.S COVID-19 vaccine or a placebo.

The chain is built from TRBV2 and TRBJ1-4; 7 bases fit TRBD1. The germline CDR1 and CDR2 sequences are SNHLY and FYNNEI. V gave up 6 bases and J gave up 8 bases; unmatched junction bases: 9. CDR3 size: 14 residues. In DNA, the CDR3 is TGTGCCAGCAGGCGAGACAGGGTATACGAAAAACTGTTTTTT. It specifies CASRRDRVYEKLFF.

The rearrangement links TRBV18 to TRBJ1-2; 8 nucleotides line up with TRBD1. Trimming cost V 5 bases and J 8 bases; bases outside gene matches: 7. CDR1 KGHSH and CDR2 LQKENI come from the germline V gene. This CDR3 comprises 13 residues. This CDR3 is CASSRDRLDGYTF. The CDR3 region has the DNA TGTGCCAGCTCAAGGGACAGGCTGGACGGCTACACCTTC.

The chain joins TRBV5-4 to TRBJ2-3, with 9 bases matching TRBD2. CDR3 size: 14 residues. The germline V gene has CDR1 SGHNT and CDR2 YYREEE (reference sequence). Unmatched junction bases numbered 5, after V lost 4 bases and J lost 5 bases. The CDR3 DNA reads TGTGCCAGCAGCGCGGGGGGGCGTGAAGATACGCAGTATTTT. It yields the protein CASSAGGREDTQYF.

This chain uses TRBV4-1 with TRBJ2-7; possibly TRBD1 or TRBD2 for D (5 bases each). This CDR3 spans 18 amino acids. V dropped 2 bases and J dropped 3 bases, with 23 bases sitting between them. The germline gives CDR1 MGHRA, CDR2 YSYEKL. The CDR3 coding sequence is TGCGCCAGCAGCCAACTGGGTCGCCGGGACGGAAGACACTACGAGCAGTACTTC. It translates to CASSQLGRRDGRHYEQYF.

CDR3 sequence reads: CASSLIQGGTEAFF. Here the CDR3 DNA reads TGTGCCAGCAGCTTAATCCAGGGCGGCACTGAAGCTTTCTTT. V is TRBV7-2 and J is TRBJ1-1; maybe TRBD1 (5 bases). CDR1 is SGHTA and CDR2 is FQGNSA in the germline V gene. Between the trimmed V and J ends, which lost 2 bases and 4 bases, there was a span of 11 bases. The CDR3 loop spans 14 amino acids.

J is TRBJ1-1 and V is TRBV10-3; D might be TRBD1 (5 bases). The CDR3 contains 13 residues. CDR1 and CDR2 (germline): ENHRY, SYGVKD. V was shortened by 4 bases and J by 3 bases, with 9 bases between the two germline ends. The CDR3: CAISAGDHTEAFF. CDR3 sequence (DNA): TGTGCCATCAGTGCGGGGGATCACACTGAAGCTTTCTTT.

V usage is TRBV7-2 and J usage is TRBJ1-3; D call uncertain. This CDR3 is built from 15 residues. Per the germline V gene, CDR1 is SGHTA and CDR2 is FQGNSA. Trimming took 5 bases from V and 2 from J, leaving 13 bases between them. The CDR3 region has the DNA TGTGCCAGCAGCCCTCAAGTCTTGCCTGGAAACACCATATATTTT. Amino acids: CASSPQVLPGNTIYF.

The genes are TRBV4-3 and TRBJ2-5; D tentatively fits TRBD1 or TRBD2 (6 bases each). Germline V gives CDR1 LGHNA, CDR2 YSLEER. The CDR3 covers 16 residues. V was clipped by 1 base and J by 5 bases, with 17 bases between them. The CDR3 nucleotides read TGCGCCAGCAGCCAAGCCCCGGGGGCGCTGATGGAGACCCAGTACTTC. Translating gives CASSQAPGALMETQYF.

The CDR3 DNA is TGTGCCAGCAGTTTTACAGACTTGAACACTGAAGCTTTCTTT. It codes for CASSFTDLNTEAFF. The chain links TRBV6-5 to TRBJ1-1; D is uncertain. The length of the CDR3 is 14 residues. Trimming took off 4 bases at V and 0 bases at J, with 9 bases between the two ends. Looked up from germline, CDR1 is MNHEY and CDR2 is SVGAGI.